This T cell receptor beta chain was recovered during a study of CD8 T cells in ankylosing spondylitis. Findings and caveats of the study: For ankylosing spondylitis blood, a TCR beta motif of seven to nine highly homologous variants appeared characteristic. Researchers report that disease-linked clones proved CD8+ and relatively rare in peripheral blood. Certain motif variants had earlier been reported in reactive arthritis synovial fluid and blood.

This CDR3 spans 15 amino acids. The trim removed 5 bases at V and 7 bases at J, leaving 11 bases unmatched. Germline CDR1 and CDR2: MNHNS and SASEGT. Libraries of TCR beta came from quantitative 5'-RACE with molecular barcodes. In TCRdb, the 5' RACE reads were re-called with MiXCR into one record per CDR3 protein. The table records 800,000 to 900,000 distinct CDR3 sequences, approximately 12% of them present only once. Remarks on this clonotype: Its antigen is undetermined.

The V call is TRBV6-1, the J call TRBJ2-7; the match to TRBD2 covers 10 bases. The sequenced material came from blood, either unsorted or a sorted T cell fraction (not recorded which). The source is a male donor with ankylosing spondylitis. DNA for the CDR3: TGTGCCAGCAGTATCTTAGCGGGAGGATGGGGGGAGCAGTACTTC. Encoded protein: CASSILAGGWGEQYF.